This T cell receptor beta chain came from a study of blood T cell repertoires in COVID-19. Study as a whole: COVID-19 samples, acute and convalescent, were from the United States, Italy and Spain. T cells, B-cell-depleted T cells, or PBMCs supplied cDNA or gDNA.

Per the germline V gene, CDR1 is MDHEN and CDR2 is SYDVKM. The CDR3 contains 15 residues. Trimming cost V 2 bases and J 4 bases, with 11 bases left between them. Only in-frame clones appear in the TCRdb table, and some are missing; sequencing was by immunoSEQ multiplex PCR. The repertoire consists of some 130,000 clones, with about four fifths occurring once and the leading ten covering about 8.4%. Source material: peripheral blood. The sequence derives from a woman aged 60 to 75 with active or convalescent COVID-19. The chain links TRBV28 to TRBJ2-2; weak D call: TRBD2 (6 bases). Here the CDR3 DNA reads TGTGCCAGCAGTTTAGGTGGCGGGGTCACCGGGGAGCTGTTTTTT. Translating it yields CASSLGGGVTGELFF.